This record looks at one TCR beta chain sequence and its context. Antigen: not known. With V trimmed by 4 bases and J by 0 bases, 3 bases remained unmatched. The CDR3 runs 14 residues. CDR1 is KGHSH, CDR2 LQKENI, per germline. This entry belongs to a study of cytomegalovirus exposure and HLA in healthy donors. The primer mix had 60 Vbeta and 13 Jbeta primers. Some clones are missing from TCRdb's copy, which holds only in-frame ones; the method was immunoSEQ multiplex PCR. The sample carries about 160,000 clones, 60% to 80% recorded once. The study, taken as a whole, reports: A later analysis showed TCR association rates differing by HLA locus, peaking at DRB1 and lowest at HLA-C. A list of 164 TCR beta chains associated with cytomegalovirus was given.

The sequence was collected from a man in his sixties in good health and CMV-seronegative. The chain joins TRBV18 to TRBJ2-7; 7 positions match TRBD1. Source material: PBMCs. CDR3 in DNA: TGTGCCAGCTCACTGGGACAGACCTCCTACGAGCAGTACTTC. Its protein is CASSLGQTSYEQYF.